This T cell receptor beta chain originates from a study of blood T cell repertoires in COVID-19. Study-wide background: Acute-phase and convalescent COVID-19 samples originated in the United States, Italy and Spain. T cells, B-cell-depleted T cells, or PBMCs provided the cDNA or gDNA that served as material.

In the study's own analysis: Estimation of nucleated cell counts relied on the amplification of reference gene primers. Repertoires were generated with immunoSEQ multiplex PCR, while TCRdb's copy carries only in-frame clones and drops some. D and trimming come from the DNA, and the V and J calls and clone size come from that table. The sample has roughly 150,000 clones; more than 75% are singletons. This CDR3 has 12 amino acids. Germline V gene sequence: CDR1 GTSNPN, CDR2 SVGIG (reference sequence). Trimming removed 7 bases from V and 2 bases from J; junction bases left unmatched: 2. The sequence came from a man in his late teens or twenties with acute or convalescent COVID-19. The rearrangement joins TRBV30 to TRBJ1-2; the match to TRBD1 covers 9 bases. The sequenced sample was peripheral blood. The CDR3, as DNA: TGTGCCTCGACAGGGGGAAACTATGGCTACACCTTC. Its protein is CASTGGNYGYTF.